Shown below are 28 T cell receptor beta chains from a single sample sequenced in a study of shared clonotypes between healthy human individuals. Sequencing was performed with immunoSEQ multiplex PCR; in TCRdb, only in-frame clones are kept and a portion is missing. The sample consists of over 1.4 million clones, approximately 96% of them appearing once. The sample was naive CD4+ T cells sorted from blood. Subset reported: CD45RA+ positively selected. Every receptor here comes from a man younger than 40 in good health.

This clone was seen more than once but under ten times. The chain is built from TRBV10-3 and TRBJ2-2, with D perhaps TRBD1 (6 bases). Germline V CDR1 and CDR2: ENHRY, SYGVKD. The CDR3 contains 14 residues. V lost 7 bases to trimming and J lost 7 bases, with 16 bases between them. The CDR3 region is CAITLAPGDGELFF. In nucleotides, the CDR3 is TGTGCCATCACTCTGGCACCAGGGGACGGGGAGCTGTTTTTT.

V gene TRBV1 combines with J gene TRBJ2-3. TRBV1 is a pseudogene. The CDR3 has 16 amino acids. CDR3 nucleotides: TGCACCAGCAGCCAAGAGAGGTTCAGGTTTCCGGATACGCAGTATTTT. It is translated as CTSSQERFRFPDTQYF.

V is TRBV9 and J is TRBJ2-1; D call uncertain. The CDR3 is 15 residues long. CDR1 and CDR2 from the germline V gene are SGDLS and YYNGEE. Trimming shortened V by 0 bases and J by 5 bases, and 12 bases separated the two germline ends. The CDR3 region has the DNA TGTGCCAGCAGCGTAGTTGGGCTTCCCAACAATGAGCAGTTCTTC. Its protein is CASSVVGLPNNEQFF.

This chain uses TRBV28 with TRBJ2-7, with 12 bases that match TRBD1. Germline V gives CDR1 MDHEN, CDR2 SYDVKM. This CDR3 has 16 residues. The ends lost 6 bases at V and 0 bases at J; junction bases unmatched: 6. DNA of the CDR3: TGTGCCAGCAGCCTGGGACAGGGGGCCAGCTCCTACGAGCAGTACTTC. It encodes CASSLGQGASSYEQYF.

CDR3 in amino acids: CASSFHRNEQYF. DNA of the CDR3: TGCGCCAGCAGCTTTCACCGGAACGAGCAGTACTTC. J is TRBJ2-7 and V is TRBV5-1; D unclear. With 2 bases removed from V and 5 bases from J, the gap between germline ends came to 8 bases. The CDR3 length is 12 residues. The V gene's germline CDR1 is SGHRS and CDR2 YFSETQ.

This clone was seen once. J is TRBJ2-3 and V is TRBV11-2; 7 nucleotides agree with TRBD1. The CDR3 sequence is 15 residues long. Per the germline V gene, CDR1 is SGHAT and CDR2 is FQNNGV. Trimming cost V 5 bases and J 4 bases; bases outside gene matches: 9. The CDR3 protein is CASSVDRAPADTQYF. CDR3 nucleotide sequence: TGTGCCAGCAGCGTCGACAGGGCTCCGGCAGATACGCAGTATTTT.

This chain connects TRBV5-5 to TRBJ1-5; D is uncertain. The germline CDR1 and CDR2 sequences are SGHKS and YYEKEE (reference sequence). The CDR3 sequence is 13 residues long. Trimming left V 3 bases short and J 2 bases short, with 6 bases between. CDR3 bases: TGTGCCAGCAGCTGGCAGGGCAATCAGCCCCAGCATTTT. It yields the protein CASSWQGNQPQHF.

The chain's CDR3 is CASSISPATGRSYEQYF. The CDR3 DNA is TGCGCCAGCAGCATCTCCCCGGCGACAGGGAGAAGCTACGAGCAGTACTTC. The chain carries TRBV5-1 and TRBJ2-7; 7 nucleotides align to TRBD1. The V segment lost 4 bases and the J segment 3 bases; nucleotides outside the gene matches: 16. CDR3 size: 17 residues. The germline CDR1 and CDR2 sequences are SGHRS and YFSETQ.

The chain recombines TRBV15 with TRBJ2-1, with D possibly matching TRBD2 (6 bases). Between the trimmed V and J ends, which lost 3 bases and 2 bases, there was a span of 14 bases. The length of the CDR3 is 16 residues. Germline-derived CDR1 and CDR2 are LNHNV and YYDKDF (reference sequence). The DNA for the CDR3 is TGTGCCACCAGCAGGCCAATGGCGGGAACCTACAATGAGCAGTTCTTC. This translates into CATSRPMAGTYNEQFF.

The gene calls are TRBV29-1 and TRBJ2-4; TRBD1 agrees at 11 bases. Germline V lookup: CDR1 SQVTM, CDR2 ANQGSEA. CDR3 size: 12 residues. With V trimmed by 7 bases and J by 8 bases, 4 bases remained unmatched. Here the CDR3 reads CSGGQGEDIQYF. Written as DNA, the CDR3 is TGCAGCGGGGGACAGGGGGAGGACATTCAGTACTTC.

The J gene is TRBJ2-5, the V gene TRBV5-4; TRBD2 matches 14 bases. CDR3 length: 15 residues. Trimming removed 3 bases from V and 5 bases from J; junction bases left unmatched: 3. Germline V gene data show CDR1 as SGHNT and CDR2 as YYREEE (reference sequence). CDR3 nucleotide sequence: TGTGCCAGCAGCTCGGGACTAGCGGGAGTGGAGACCCAGTACTTC. Translated, it gives CASSSGLAGVETQYF.

The V and J genes are TRBV4-3 and TRBJ2-1; a possible D gene is TRBD2 (5 bases). The CDR3 is 16 residues long. CDR1 and CDR2 from the germline V gene are LGHNA and YSLEER. The V gene lost 1 base and the J gene lost 4 bases, with 14 bases spanning the gap. For the CDR3, the DNA is TGCGCCAGCAGCCAAGCTCCTAGCCAAAATTACAATGAGCAGTTCTTC. It encodes CASSQAPSQNYNEQFF.

The genes are TRBV25-1 and TRBJ1-4; 7 bases are shared with TRBD1. Per germline, CDR1 MGHDK and CDR2 SYGVNS. Losses at the gene ends were 1 base for V and 4 bases for J; bases not matched to a gene: 6. CDR3 size: 16 residues. CDR3 in DNA: TGTGCCAGCAGTGAATTCTTGGGACAGAGTAATGAAAAACTGTTTTTT. Translation: CASSEFLGQSNEKLFF.

This chain links TRBV27 with TRBJ2-1; TRBD1 aligns across 8 bases. CDR3 size: 18 residues. The V gene's germline CDR1 is MNHEY and CDR2 SMNVEV (reference sequence). The ends lost 6 bases at V and 0 bases at J; junction bases unmatched: 13. CDR3 nucleotides: TGTGCCAGCAGACTTATTGGGGACAGGCATAGCTCCTACAATGAGCAGTTCTTC. Its translation is CASRLIGDRHSSYNEQFF.

This chain joins TRBV7-6 and TRBJ2-5; 10 positions agree with TRBD2. The CDR3 consists of 17 residues. The V gene's germline CDR1 is SGHVS and CDR2 FNYEAQ. V trimming: 2 bases; J trimming: 6 bases; junction bases outside the gene matches: 12. The CDR3 coding sequence is TGTGCCAGCAGCTTAACAACCGGGACTAGCGCTGCGAAGACCCAGTACTTC. Translation gives CASSLTTGTSAAKTQYF.

For this clone: At one boundary the junction diverges from the germline segment, which might be a read error. V usage is TRBV7-2 and J usage is TRBJ2-7; 9 nucleotides agree with TRBD1. Germline loops: CDR1 SGHTA, CDR2 FQGNSA. The CDR3 length is 12 residues. The CDR3 coding sequence is TGTGCCAGCAGCTTAGCTGGACAGGGGAAAACTTTC. This codes for CASSLAGQGKTF.

The rearrangement uses TRBV28 and TRBJ2-1; 10 positions match TRBD2. V was clipped by 4 bases and J by 5 bases; unmatched bases: 2. Germline CDR1 and CDR2: MDHEN and SYDVKM. The CDR3 spans 14 residues. The CDR3 spells CASSSGTSDNEQFF. The CDR3 DNA reads as TGTGCCAGCAGTTCCGGGACTAGCGACAATGAGCAGTTCTTC.

This rearrangement joins TRBV28 to TRBJ2-7; D is perhaps TRBD1 or TRBD2 (5 bases each). The CDR3 consists of 15 residues. Germline V CDR1 and CDR2: MDHEN, SYDVKM. V lost 7 bases, J lost 0 bases, and 16 bases lay in between. The CDR3 DNA sequence: TGTGCCAGCAACATGGGGGACGGTATCTCCTACGAGCAGTACTTC. Translating it yields CASNMGDGISYEQYF.

The CDR3 nucleotides are TGTGCCAGCAGTTTTGCCGGGGTTAACTATGGCTACACCTTC. This translates into CASSFAGVNYGYTF. V usage is TRBV28 and J usage is TRBJ1-2; D is undetermined. The CDR3 sequence is 14 residues long. Per the germline V gene, CDR1 is MDHEN and CDR2 is SYDVKM. V lost 3 bases and J 1 base, leaving 9 bases between the germline ends.

This chain uses TRBV7-3 with TRBJ2-1, with 10 bases lining up with TRBD2. Germline V gene lookup returns CDR1 SGHTA and CDR2 FQGTGA. The junction had 8 bases not matched to a gene; V was cut back by 5 bases and J by 1 base. The CDR3 loop spans 17 amino acids. The DNA for the CDR3 is TGTGCCAGCAGCCGAAGGAGCGGGAGGGCATCCTACAATGAGCAGTTCTTC. It encodes CASSRRSGRASYNEQFF.

This chain joins TRBV18 and TRBJ2-3; 7 nucleotides align to TRBD2. The CDR3 is made up of 16 amino acids. Germline V lookup: CDR1 KGHSH, CDR2 LQKENI. The J segment lost 4 bases and the V segment lost 2 bases, leaving 9 bases of the junction unmatched. The CDR3 protein is CASSPGRALGADTQYF. The CDR3 nucleotides read TGTGCCAGCTCACCAGGGAGGGCTCTCGGCGCAGATACGCAGTATTTT.

The V gene is TRBV5-5, the J gene TRBJ2-3, with 8 positions matching TRBD2. The CDR3 runs 15 residues. J was trimmed by 4 bases and V by 0 bases; bases with no gene match: 4. Germline lookup yields CDR1 SGHKS and CDR2 YYEKEE (reference sequence). This CDR3 reads CASSLESGRADTQYF. Here the CDR3 DNA reads TGTGCCAGCAGCTTGGAATCCGGGAGGGCAGATACGCAGTATTTT.

The chain combines TRBV5-1 with TRBJ2-5; 10 positions match TRBD2. The CDR3 has 16 amino acids. Germline V CDR1 and CDR2: SGHRS, YFSETQ. V dropped 1 base and J dropped 5; count of bases not matched to a gene: 8. In nucleotides, the CDR3 is TGCGCCAGCAGCTTGTTAGCGGGAGGCGAGTATGAGACCCAGTACTTC. It codes for CASSLLAGGEYETQYF.

This clone appeared a few times. A read error may produce the germline difference seen at one junction end. This rearrangement joins TRBV19 to TRBJ1-5; TRBD1 matches at 9 bases. CDR1 and CDR2 (germline): LNHDA, SQIVND (reference sequence). This CDR3 region has 14 residues. The CDR3 sequence is CASSQDRGNQPQHF. CDR3 DNA: TGTGCCAGTAGTCAGGACAGGGGCAACCAGCCCCAGCATTTT. The variable domain in full, completed from reference TRBV19 and TRBJ1-5, reads DGGITQSPKYLFRKEGQNVTLSCEQNLNHDAMYWYRQDPGQGLRLIYYSQIVNDFQKGDIAEGYSVSREKKESFPLTVTSAQKNPTAFYLCASSQDRGNQPQHFGDGTRLSIL.

Only one count was recorded for this clone. The chain couples TRBV7-2 to TRBJ2-1, with D maybe TRBD2 (6 bases). The CDR3 contains 16 residues. V was cut by 4 bases and J by 0 bases, with 13 bases left in between. Looked up from germline, CDR1 is SGHTA and CDR2 is FQGNSA. The CDR3 DNA reads TGTGCCAGCAGCTACGGGACTCTAAGCTCCTACAATGAGCAGTTCTTC. This translates into CASSYGTLSSYNEQFF.

The chain recombines TRBV19 with TRBJ2-2; 14 bases agree with TRBD2. The V and J ends lost 4 bases and 6 bases, in that order; junction bases with no gene match: 7. The CDR3 consists of 17 residues. Germline CDR1 reads LNHDA; CDR2 reads SQIVND (reference sequence). The CDR3: CASSTRLAGGRAGELFF. DNA for the CDR3: TGTGCCAGTAGTACACGACTAGCGGGAGGGCGCGCCGGGGAGCTGTTTTTT.

The V gene is TRBV7-6, the J gene TRBJ2-7, with D possibly TRBD1 on 5 matching bases. Germline V gene sequence: CDR1 SGHVS, CDR2 FNYEAQ. The CDR3 is 16 amino acids. V was pared by 0 bases and J by 3 bases, with 15 bases between. Here the CDR3 reads CASSLAEGDPLYEQYF. DNA for the CDR3: TGTGCCAGCAGCTTAGCCGAAGGGGATCCGCTCTACGAGCAGTACTTC.

The chain recombines TRBV2 with TRBJ1-4; 7 nucleotides match TRBD1. Looked up from germline, CDR1 is SNHLY and CDR2 is FYNNEI. After removal of 5 bases from V and 3 bases from J, the junction contained 9 bases not matched to a gene. The CDR3 spans 16 residues. CDR3 DNA sequence: TGTGCCAGCAGTTCTGGACAGGCGGCAGCTAATGAAAAACTGTTTTTT. This gives the protein CASSSGQAAANEKLFF.